This T cell receptor (beta chain) was retrieved from a study of CD8 T cells in ankylosing spondylitis. Regarding the study as a whole: Seemingly characteristic of ankylosing spondylitis blood was a TCR beta motif consisting of roughly 8 highly homologous variants.

This clonotype was seen ten or more times. No antigen is known for it. The authors made TCR beta libraries by quantitative 5'-RACE with molecular barcodes. TCRdb redid the calling of the 5' RACE reads with MiXCR, one entry per CDR3 protein. The sample includes 450,000 to 550,000 distinct CDR3 sequences, 5.3% of them seen just once. The sequence was obtained from a male donor with ankylosing spondylitis. Sample: blood, either unsorted or a sorted T cell fraction (not recorded which).

In nucleotides, the CDR3 is TGTGCCACCTCGGGACAGGGGATTAATAGCAATCAGCCCCAGCATTTT. Translated: CATSGQGINSNQPQHF. This rearrangement joins TRBV10-3 to TRBJ1-5; 10 bases line up with TRBD1. Germline values: CDR1 ENHRY, CDR2 SYGVKD. V shed 10 bases, J shed 0 bases, and the junction held 9 bases outside the gene matches. The CDR3 has 16 amino acids.